This T cell receptor (beta chain) was obtained from a study of identifying expanded T cells in peripheral blood. The CDR3 spans 15 residues. Trimming cost V 0 bases and J 7 bases, with 13 bases left between them. Germline CDR1 and CDR2: SGDLS and YYNGEE. The table came from immunoSEQ multiplex PCR; TCRdb's copy has only in-frame clones and leaves some out. The sample lists 85,000 to 100,000 clones, 88% occurring once. The sample consisted of blood. The chain joins TRBV9 to TRBJ2-2; maybe TRBD1 (7 bases). The clonotype originates from a person aged 18 to 70 in good health. The CDR3 sequence: CASSVEYRGGGELFF. In DNA form, the CDR3 reads TGTGCCAGCAGCGTAGAATACAGGGGAGGCGGGGAGCTGTTTTTT.